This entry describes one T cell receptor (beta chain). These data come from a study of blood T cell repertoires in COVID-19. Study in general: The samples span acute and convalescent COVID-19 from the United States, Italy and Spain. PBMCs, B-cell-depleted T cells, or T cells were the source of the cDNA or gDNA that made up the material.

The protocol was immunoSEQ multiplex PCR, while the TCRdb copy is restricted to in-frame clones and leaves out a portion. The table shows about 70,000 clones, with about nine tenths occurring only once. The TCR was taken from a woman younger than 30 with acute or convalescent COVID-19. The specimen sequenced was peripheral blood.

The CDR3 DNA is TGCGCCAGCAGCCAAGCCCCAGGGGGGACAGAGACCCAGTACTTC. It encodes CASSQAPGGTETQYF. The V and J genes are TRBV4-1 and TRBJ2-5, with a tentative D call TRBD1 (7 bases). The germline V gene has CDR1 MGHRA and CDR2 YSYEKL. The CDR3 has 15 residues. V lost 1 base, J lost 4 bases, and 13 bases lay in between.